This T cell receptor (beta chain) stems from a study of PD-L1 blockade in urothelial cancer. Measured with immunoSEQ multiplex PCR; TCRdb has only the in-frame clones, and not every one. Altogether some 100,000 clones are present, approximately 88% being singletons, with the ten largest covering roughly 0.97%. Time point indicated: pretreatment peripheral blood. CDR1 and CDR2 from the germline V gene are MGHDK and SYGVNS. The CDR3 is 17 amino acids. With V trimmed by 3 bases and J by 0 bases, 4 bases remained unmatched. This TCR derives from a woman older than 75 with urothelial cancer. The chain couples TRBV25-1 to TRBJ2-3; 12 bases align to TRBD2. This specimen consisted of PBMCs, obtained around atezolizumab (anti-PD-L1) treatment. The CDR3 DNA follows: TGTGCCAGCAGTGAGCTGGGACTAGCGGGCAGCACAGATACGCAGTATTTT. Protein product: CASSELGLAGSTDTQYF.